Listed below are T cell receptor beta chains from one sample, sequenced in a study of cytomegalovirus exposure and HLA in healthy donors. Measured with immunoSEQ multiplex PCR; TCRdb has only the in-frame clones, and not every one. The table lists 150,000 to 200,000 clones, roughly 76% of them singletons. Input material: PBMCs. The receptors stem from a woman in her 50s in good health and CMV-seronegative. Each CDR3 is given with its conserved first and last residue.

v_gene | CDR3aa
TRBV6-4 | CASSGRTRCYEQYF
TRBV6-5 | CASSYSPATGGRGYTF
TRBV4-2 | CASSQQGNKTNYGYTF
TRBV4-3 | CASSPRWDSGGREAQHF
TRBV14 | CASSQDKGGIYGYTF
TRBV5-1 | CASSSTGGGANVLTF
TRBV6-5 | CASSYVGRGHEQFF
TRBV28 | CASSLFSRGEEKLFF
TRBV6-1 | CASTRTVTITEAFF
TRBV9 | CASSPIETTYEQYF
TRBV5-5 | CASSHRLAGYNEQFF
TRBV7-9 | CASSQAGGSGEQYF
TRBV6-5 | CASREGVVETQYF
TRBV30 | CAWSRGLAGGDEQFF
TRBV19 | CASSRTGGLEAFF
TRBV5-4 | CASSLAGGEQYF
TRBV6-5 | CASSSNRDRVGNEQFF
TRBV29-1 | CSVIGTDSTHTQYF
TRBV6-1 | CASSEFGQGRGEQYF
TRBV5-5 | CASGQGANTGELFF
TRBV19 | CASRNRDTDSPLHF
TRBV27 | CASSPPGLVAEQYF
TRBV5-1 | CASSPGDSPLVNEQFF
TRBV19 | CASSPGQTYEQYF
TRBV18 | CASSLGQGNGNTIYF
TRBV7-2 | CASSLAQKETQYF
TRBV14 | CASSLHSGRRNEQFF
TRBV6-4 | CASPAGGREPYEQYF
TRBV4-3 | CASSPVAGQNEQYF
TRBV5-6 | CASSFGGDIFNEQYF
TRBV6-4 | CASSAGEATEAFF
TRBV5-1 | CASSLGSGGLDSPLHF
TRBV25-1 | CASSELVGEAYNEQFF
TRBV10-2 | CASSGASGTYEQYF
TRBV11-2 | CASSLGGTGHYEQYF
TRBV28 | CATHRVSNEKLFF
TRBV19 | CASSARTSGRVDTQYF
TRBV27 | CASSPTTGLVGGYTF
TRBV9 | CASSPRWESYEQYF
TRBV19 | CASIRGTWPYNEQFF
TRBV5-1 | CASSLAAGAGGELFF
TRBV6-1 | CASRDSRLQPQHF
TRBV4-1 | CASSRGGDETQYF
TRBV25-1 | CASSARGGELFF
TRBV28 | CASSSRTEEAFF
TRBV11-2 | CASSLDPGAGEQYF
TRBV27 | CASSSPGTGGLEQYF
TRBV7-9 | CASSLHGTTEQYF